What follows is one T cell receptor beta chain and its context. The target antigen is unknown. Here immunoSEQ multiplex PCR was the method, and the copy in TCRdb shows in-frame clones only, minus some. The sample has under 95,000 clones, approximately 94% seen once. This entry belongs to a study of cytomegalovirus exposure and HLA in healthy donors. General study results and limits: For cytomegalovirus status, the classifier reportedly gave diagnoses with high specificity and sensitivity.

Separate from the 666-subject first cohort, the roughly 120-subject validation cohort was the one that the donors belonged to. V was shortened by 3 bases and J by 0 bases, with 9 bases between the two germline ends. Germline-derived CDR1 and CDR2 are MGHDK and SYGVNS. The CDR3 has 14 residues. This sequence joins TRBV25-1 and TRBJ2-7, with unresolved D. The sample consisted of PBMCs. The clonotype comes from a woman between 18 and 30 years old in good health and CMV-seropositive. The CDR3, as DNA: TGTGCCAGCAGTGACTACCCTATCTCCTACGAGCAGTACTTC. Its protein is CASSDYPISYEQYF.